The 7 T cell receptor delta chains below all came from one sample that was sequenced in a study of γδ T cells in repeated Plasmodium falciparum infection. Vgamma9/Vdelta2+ and Vdelta2-negative gammadelta T cells were flow-sorted from PBMC for bulk sequencing. TCRdb redid clone calling on the multiplex PCR reads using CATT. The table has approximately 93,000 delta-chain clones, 0.75% to 1% seen once; the top ten hold 7.5% to 10%. Input material: gamma-delta T cells from blood. Every receptor here comes from a pool of human donors (malaria-infected and uninfected, not separated).

Note on this clone: The protein that TCRdb holds for this DNA derives from a much larger clone and differs from the translated DNA at residue 4, which likely indicates a read error; the protein shown here is translated from the DNA. The V gene is TRDV1, the J gene TRDJ1; 9 nucleotides align to TRDD3. Germline-derived CDR1 and CDR2 are TSWWSYY and QGS. The CDR3 totals 25 residues. The CDR3 loop is CALREPQLPQVDCTGGPRGADKLIF. The CDR3, as DNA: TGTGCTCTTAGGGAACCCCAACTTCCTCAAGTCGACTGTACTGGGGGACCACGGGGCGCCGATAAACTCATCTTT.

This clone was detected only a few times. The mismatch at residue 3 between this DNA's translation and the TCRdb protein of a much larger clone likely reflects a read error; the protein shown is translated from the DNA. The V gene is TRDV2, the J gene TRDJ1, with D possibly TRDD3 on 6 matching bases. Germline lookup yields CDR1 GEAIGNYY and CDR2 EKD. Trimming shortened V by 9 bases and J by 5 bases, and 18 bases separated the two germline ends. The CDR3 loop spans 13 amino acids. The CDR3 region is CAPDGLGTDKLIF. The CDR3 nucleotides read TGTGCCCCTGATGGTCTGGGGACAGATAAACTCATCTTT.

This clone has more than one count but fewer than ten. The mismatch at residue 7 between this DNA's translation and the TCRdb protein of a much larger clone likely reflects a read error; the protein shown is translated from the DNA. The chain joins TRDV2 to TRDJ1; 7 bases agree with TRDD3. In the absence of a J gene in TCRdb, the DNA was matched to germline to assign it here. The CDR3 runs to 18 residues. Germline V gene data show CDR1 as GEAIGNYY and CDR2 as EKD. With V trimmed by 1 base and J by 2 bases, 15 bases remained unmatched. The CDR3 loop reads CACDTKVWGGPTTDKLIF. The CDR3, as DNA: TGTGCCTGTGACACTAAGGTCTGGGGGGGGCCCACAACCGATAAACTCATCTTT.

This clone was seen ten or more times. The likely explanation is a read error, given a far larger clone one base away. Other DNA sequences in this sample translate to the same CDR3. V and J are TRDV2 and TRDJ1; D might be TRDD2 (5 bases). TCRdb is silent on the J gene; assignment here came from matching the DNA to germline. This CDR3 has 16 amino acids. Germline V gene sequence: CDR1 GEAIGNYY, CDR2 EKD. The CDR3 DNA is TGCGCCTGTGACAGGGCCTACGCCCCATCCACCGATAAACTCATCTTT. This translates into CACDRAYAPSTDKLIF.

There are many counts of this clone. This chain joins TRDV1 and TRDJ1; 11 nucleotides line up with TRDD3. The CDR3 loop spans 19 amino acids. Germline loops: CDR1 TSWWSYY, CDR2 QGS. With V trimmed by 5 bases and J by 4 bases, 18 bases remained unmatched. The DNA for the CDR3 is TGTGCTCTTGGGCCCCGGGCCTGGGGGATACAGGGGGAGTGCGATAAACTCATCTTT. This translates into CALGPRAWGIQGECDKLIF.

A note on this clone: TCRdb pairs this DNA with a much larger clone's protein that differs at residue 5, likely a read error; the protein shown was translated from the DNA. The chain couples TRDV2 to TRDJ1, with TRDD3 matching 9 bases. TCRdb gives no J gene; it was assigned here by matching the DNA to germline. Germline V gene sequence: CDR1 GEAIGNYY, CDR2 EKD. After removal of 3 bases from V and 2 bases from J, the junction contained 18 bases not matched to a gene. This CDR3 has 19 amino acids. The CDR3 nucleotides are TGTGCCTGTGACGCCGTTGGGGGATATAGTGTGGGCATAACCGATAAACTCATCTTT. Encoded protein: CACDAVGGYSVGITDKLIF.

This clone was counted only a few times. This DNA translates differently at residue 6 from the TCRdb protein, which is that of a much larger clone; a read error is likely, and the protein shown is the DNA's own translation. V gene TRDV2 combines with J gene TRDJ1, with TRDD3 matching over 8 bases. The trim removed 1 base at V and 1 base at J, leaving 16 bases unmatched. Germline V gene sequence: CDR1 GEAIGNYY, CDR2 EKD. The CDR3 has 19 residues. For the CDR3, the DNA is TGTGCCTGTGACACTACTTGGACTGGGGGCCCCCACCCCACCGATAAACTCATCTTT. Amino acids: CACDTTWTGGPHPTDKLIF.